The 13 T cell receptor beta chains given below trace back to one sample, sequenced in a study of OX40 agonist ivuxolimab in advanced cancers. TCRdb's copy holds only in-frame clones and misses some; the assay was immunoSEQ multiplex PCR. The sample lists 20,000 to 25,000 clones; roughly 81% were seen once. The sequenced sample was CD4+ or CD8+ T cells sorted from blood, obtained in a trial of the OX40 agonist ivuxolimab. Source of these receptors: an adult with an advanced solid tumor such as melanoma, head and neck, liver or kidney cancer.

This clone was recorded once. The chain carries TRBV28 and TRBJ1-5, with 7 bases that match TRBD1. The CDR3 contains 16 residues. The trim removed 4 bases at V and 0 bases at J, leaving 6 bases unmatched. Germline CDR1 is MDHEN and CDR2 is SYDVKM. The CDR3 sequence is CASSWGTAVSNQPQHF. CDR3 nucleotide sequence: TGTGCCAGCAGTTGGGGGACAGCAGTTAGCAATCAGCCCCAGCATTTT.

The chain uses TRBV29-1 and TRBJ2-3, with D tentatively TRBD2 (6 bases). The CDR3 extends over 16 amino acids. The V end was cut by 5 bases, the J end by 0 bases, with 18 bases between. CDR1 and CDR2 from the germline V gene are SQVTM and ANQGSEA. CDR3 sequence reads: CSVWGEPTFSTDTQYF. In nucleotides, the CDR3 is TGCAGCGTTTGGGGGGAGCCGACCTTTAGCACAGATACGCAGTATTTT.

The genes are TRBV7-6 and TRBJ2-6, with D perhaps TRBD2 (6 bases). Germline V CDR1 and CDR2: SGHVS, FNYEAQ. This CDR3 has 18 amino acids. V lost 1 base to trimming and J lost 0 bases, with 13 bases between them. The CDR3 here is CASSLGGTLSSGANVLTF. The CDR3 nucleotides read TGTGCCAGCAGCTTAGGAGGGACTCTAAGCTCTGGGGCCAACGTCCTGACTTTC.

The J gene is TRBJ2-2, the V gene TRBV28, with no clear D. The CDR3 contains 16 residues. Trimming stripped 7 bases from V and 6 bases from J, with 21 bases between. From germline, CDR1 is MDHEN and CDR2 SYDVKM. The CDR3: CASMYPGIMKPGELFF. Here the CDR3 DNA reads TGTGCCAGCATGTACCCTGGCATAATGAAACCCGGGGAGCTGTTTTTT.

The chain employs TRBV6-6 and TRBJ2-2; TRBD1 is a possible D gene (5 bases). V lost 2 bases, J lost 8 bases, and 12 bases lay in between. The CDR3 contains 14 residues. Germline CDR1 MNHNY, CDR2 SVGAGI (reference sequence). The CDR3 DNA reads as TGTGCCAGCAGTTACGGAAGGGGCTTAGGGGAGCTGTTTTTT. Protein: CASSYGRGLGELFF.

The chain uses TRBV27 and TRBJ1-6; the D is unclear. CDR3 length equals 16 residues. Trimming cost V 6 bases and J 7 bases, with 19 bases left between them. Germline V gives CDR1 MNHEY, CDR2 SMNVEV (reference sequence). In DNA form, the CDR3 reads TGTGCCAGCAGACCTACTCCCGGACGGCTAAATTCACCCCTCCACTTT. It encodes CASRPTPGRLNSPLHF.

The chain carries TRBV27 and TRBJ1-2; TRBD1 matches 8 bases. The CDR3 totals 14 residues. Germline loops: CDR1 MNHEY, CDR2 SMNVEV (reference sequence). J was trimmed by 7 bases and V by 0 bases; bases with no gene match: 4. The CDR3 protein is CASSLSPGGSGYTF. The CDR3 DNA reads as TGTGCCAGCAGTTTATCTCCAGGGGGCAGTGGCTACACCTTC.

A remark on this clone: One end of the junction does not line up with germline, which may come from a read error. Other nucleotide sequences in the sample specify the same CDR3. The chain couples TRBV11-2 to TRBJ1-5, with D uncertain. Per germline, CDR1 SGHAT and CDR2 FQNNGV. This CDR3 contains 15 residues. CDR3 nucleotide sequence: TGCGCCAGCAGCCAAGACGTGGGCAGCAATCAGCCCCAGCATTTT. This translates into CASSQDVGSNQPQHF.

The genes are TRBV19 and TRBJ2-7; D ambiguous. This CDR3 region has 13 residues. Germline values: CDR1 LNHDA, CDR2 SQIVND (reference sequence). V gave up 1 base and J gave up 6 bases, with 10 bases separating them. The chain's CDR3 is CASSIAAETEQYF. The CDR3, as DNA: TGTGCCAGTAGTATAGCGGCAGAGACCGAGCAGTACTTC. Full variable domain (outside the CDR3, taken from reference TRBV19 and TRBJ2-7): DGGITQSPKYLFRKEGQNVTLSCEQNLNHDAMYWYRQDPGQGLRLIYYSQIVNDFQKGDIAEGYSVSREKKESFPLTVTSAQKNPTAFYLCASSIAAETEQYFGPGTRLTVT.

The chain recombines TRBV5-4 with TRBJ2-7; no definite D call. CDR1 and CDR2 (germline): SGHNT, YYREEE (reference sequence). There are 13 residues in the CDR3. Deletions cut 6 bases from V and 2 bases from J, with 12 bases between. CDR3 sequence reads: CASTNAPTYEQYF. In DNA, the CDR3 is TGTGCCAGCACCAATGCACCGACCTACGAGCAGTACTTC.

This rearrangement joins TRBV6-1 to TRBJ2-6; D not resolved. The V and J ends lost 1 base and 0 bases respectively, with 4 bases between them. CDR3 length: 15 residues. Germline loops: CDR1 MNHNS, CDR2 SASEGT. CDR3 in amino acids: CASSEDSSGANVLTF. CDR3 in DNA: TGTGCCAGCAGTGAAGACAGCTCTGGGGCCAACGTCCTGACTTTC.

This sequence joins TRBV30 and TRBJ2-5; 9 nucleotides align to TRBD2. Germline V gene data show CDR1 as GTSNPN and CDR2 as SVGIG (reference sequence). The CDR3 length is 19 residues. The V and J ends lost 2 bases and 4 bases, in that order; junction bases with no gene match: 20. This CDR3 reads CAWSPQGGSGGPPGETQYF. As DNA, the CDR3 is TGTGCCTGGAGTCCCCAGGGGGGGAGCGGGGGGCCCCCCGGAGAGACCCAGTACTTC.

Only one count was recorded for this clone. The V gene is TRBV10-3, the J gene TRBJ1-4; a weak D match, TRBD1 (6 bases). The V end was cut by 2 bases, the J end by 5 bases, with 12 bases between. This CDR3 has 15 amino acids. Germline V gives CDR1 ENHRY, CDR2 SYGVKD. CDR3 nucleotides: TGTGCCATCAGTGAGCCGGACAGCCCAAATGAAAAACTGTTTTTT. As protein: CAISEPDSPNEKLFF.